Listed below are T cell receptor beta chains from one sample, sequenced in a study of T cell responses to AZD1222 COVID-19 vaccine. Generated by immunoSEQ multiplex PCR, the TCRdb table keeps only in-frame clones and is missing some. The table includes roughly 110,000 clones, around 90% detected once. This specimen was peripheral blood, taken on day 0 of AZD1222 vaccination. Receptors originate from an adult in good health. Both conserved end residues are part of each CDR3. Each record gives: V gene, CDR3 protein.

TRBV19	CASSMLLGNEKLFF
TRBV5-4	CASSRRASGYNEQFF
TRBV7-2	CASSSRGREGYTF
TRBV4-1	CASSGIERIGYEQYF
TRBV28	CASSPPGTDRNTIYF
TRBV7-2	CASSLTEGQGRGYTF
TRBV7-9	CASSQSRDSPQFF
TRBV14	CASSQYRGAIYEQYF
TRBV13	CASSSWTANEKLFF
TRBV7-2	CASSFGGRPGPGYEQYF
TRBV7-2	CASSSRTGLAPFSYEQYF
TRBV4-1	CASSQDWTGNSPLHF
TRBV19	CASSIGLLGEKLFF
TRBV27	CASSQYPRDPGGGYTF
TRBV19	CASSPQLTRSSYNSPLHF
TRBV11-2	CASSLDLGSGGRETQYF
TRBV5-5	CASSLGIDGQTAGDTIYF
TRBV27	CASSVGTSGGNTQYF
TRBV10-3	CAISVRDRASYEQYF
TRBV5-4	CASSLGTGYGYTF
TRBV5-4	CASSLVSDSNYGYTF
TRBV29-1	CSVADGGDGYTF
TRBV6-2/TRBV6-3	CASSQGYSNQPQHF
TRBV29-1	CSVARVPGELFF
TRBV4-1	CASSQFVTSASEQFF
TRBV7-2	CASSYASGGSYEQYF
TRBV7-2	CASSLVSRGYNEQFF
TRBV19	CASSVTGGNQPQHF
TRBV11-2	CASSYTGNPYNEQFF
TRBV2	CASRQVEAFF
TRBV7-2	CASSLRGQQFGSPQHF
TRBV7-9	CASSQGAARRQETQYF
TRBV2	CASGRDRGYEQYF
TRBV6-2/TRBV6-3	CASSYFRGQGFPNQPQHF
TRBV19	CASSQSGTGGYTF
TRBV15	CATTTGGSQPQHF
TRBV5-1	CASSTHDGLYGYTF
TRBV5-1	CASSLRLAGGPYNEQFF
TRBV19	CASSIEAGTLNYGYTF
TRBV7-9	CASSFAGTGGLPYGYTF
TRBV9	CASSLIGGAYNEQFF
TRBV15	CATSRDSGNTEAFF
TRBV19	CASSTGGDSEAFF
TRBV5-1	CASSLEGVGTQYF
TRBV19	CASSGSAGGLYEQYF
TRBV7-3	CASSLRAGGQGTQYF
TRBV20-1	CSASVYAEAFF
TRBV7-2	CASSLGGGLYEQYF
TRBV24-1	CATSDGALGIEQYF
TRBV5-8	CASSSTVRNTEAFF
TRBV29-1	CSGPWGGYTF
TRBV6-5	CASNRDRGHYEQYF
TRBV24-1	CATPSGELFF
TRBV6-5	CASSLAGENTEAFF
TRBV7-2	CASSLVSSGRDTQYF
TRBV21-1	CASRHSSGICEKLFF
TRBV4-3	CASSQDRGSYEQYF
TRBV5-5	CASSLSGPAQPQHF
TRBV13	CASSLRLGQDTQYF